This T cell receptor (beta chain) was found in a study of blood T cell repertoires in COVID-19. Study-level information: Sites across the United States, Italy and Spain contributed samples from acute and convalescent COVID-19. The cDNA or gDNA used as material had been derived from T cells, B-cell-depleted T cells, or PBMCs.

Patients at the Seattle site were enrolled during active infection and followed longitudinally. In the study's own analysis: Amplified reference gene primers provided the basis for estimating nucleated cell counts. Clones were read by immunoSEQ multiplex PCR, and TCRdb kept only the in-frame ones, dropping some. V and J calls and clone size are copied from that table; D and trimming were computed from the DNA. Of 140,000 to 150,000 clones listed, roughly 89% were seen once; the top ten hold 8.5% to 9%. Germline values: CDR1 LNHDA, CDR2 SQIVND (reference sequence). The CDR3 has 15 amino acids. The V segment lost 4 bases and the J segment 5 bases; nucleotides outside the gene matches: 9.

Sequencing was done on a sample of peripheral blood. The gene calls are TRBV19 and TRBJ2-7; 9 bases map to TRBD1. The receptor was derived from a man aged 25 to 40 with COVID-19, enrolled during active disease. The CDR3 DNA sequence: TGTGCCAGTAGTACGCCAGACAGGGGGAGGAACGAGCAGTACTTC. As protein: CASSTPDRGRNEQYF.